Below, one T cell receptor beta chain is given with its context. Libraries were prepared by immunoSEQ multiplex PCR; TCRdb keeps only in-frame clonotypes and omits some of them. The table lists approximately 53,000 clones, more than 75% of them singletons. This sample was included in a study of blood T cell repertoires in COVID-19. J was trimmed by 4 bases and V by 6 bases; bases with no gene match: 3. This CDR3 is 11 amino acids long. Germline assignment: CDR1 SQVTM and CDR2 ANQGSEA. The sample comprised PBMCs or T cells enriched from blood (not recorded which). The chain combines TRBV29-1 with TRBJ2-7; 7 positions agree with TRBD1. This receptor was identified in a woman aged 45-60 years with acute COVID-19. Here the CDR3 reads CSVGTAYEQYF. In DNA, the CDR3 is TGCAGCGTCGGGACAGCTTACGAGCAGTACTTC.